The 30 T cell receptor beta chains listed next were all sequenced from one sample in a study of blood T cell repertoires in COVID-19. Some clones are missing from TCRdb's copy, which holds only in-frame ones; the method was immunoSEQ multiplex PCR. The sample has roughly 260,000 clones; around 90% are singletons. Sequencing was performed on peripheral blood. The source is a person aged 18-30 years with COVID-19, enrolled during active disease.

The rearrangement links TRBV11-2 to TRBJ2-7; 9 bases are a match to TRBD1. Germline values: CDR1 SGHAT, CDR2 FQNNGV. With 2 bases clipped from V and 4 bases from J, the junction kept 6 bases outside the gene matches. The CDR3 runs 15 residues. CDR3 sequence (DNA): TGTGCCAGCAGCTTAAACCGGGACAGGGCGTACGAGCAGTACTTC. Residues: CASSLNRDRAYEQYF.

The chain joins TRBV25-1 to TRBJ2-3, with D possibly TRBD2 on 6 matching bases. Trimming left V 0 bases short and J 2 bases short, with 9 bases between. The V gene's germline CDR1 is MGHDK and CDR2 SYGVNS. The CDR3 runs to 15 residues. The CDR3 nucleotides are TGTGCCAGCAGTGAATACCCTAGCGCCACAGATACGCAGTATTTT. As protein: CASSEYPSATDTQYF.

With respect to this clone: One junction end disagrees with the germline gene, perhaps due to a read error. The sample has other DNA sequences that encode this CDR3 too. The CDR3 reads CASSLDLLYTEAFF. Written as DNA, the CDR3 is TGTGCCAGTAGCTTAGATCTTTTGTACACTGAAGCTTTCTTT. The chain links TRBV11-2 to TRBJ1-1, with D unclear. CDR1 is SGHAT, CDR2 FQNNGV, per germline. The CDR3 length is 14 residues.

The V call is TRBV7-2, the J call TRBJ1-5; D ambiguous. Trimming took 0 bases from V and 8 from J, leaving 14 bases between them. CDR1 SGHTA and CDR2 FQGNSA come from the germline V gene. CDR3 length: 15 residues. The CDR3 protein is CASSLASGDGKPQHF. In DNA form, the CDR3 reads TGTGCCAGCAGCTTAGCGTCCGGGGATGGAAAGCCCCAGCATTTT.

The chain couples TRBV9 to TRBJ1-2; TRBD1 aligns across 8 bases. This CDR3 contains 14 residues. CDR1 SGDLS and CDR2 YYNGEE come from the germline V gene. Trimming cost V 4 bases and J 3 bases; bases outside gene matches: 5. The CDR3 nucleotides are TGTGCCAGCAGCCCGTCGACAGGGGACTATGGCTACACCTTC. Its translation: CASSPSTGDYGYTF.

V gene TRBV5-4 combines with J gene TRBJ2-7; unclear D gene. The CDR3 spans 13 residues. Looked up from germline, CDR1 is SGHNT and CDR2 is YYREEE (reference sequence). V lost 0 bases to trimming and J lost 4 bases, with 8 bases between them. Written as DNA, the CDR3 is TGTGCCAGCAGCTTGGCCCCGTTGTACGAGCAGTACTTC. Protein: CASSLAPLYEQYF.

The chain carries TRBV18 and TRBJ2-1; 8 bases align to TRBD1. CDR1 is KGHSH, CDR2 LQKENI, per germline. This CDR3 is built from 16 residues. V was pared by 6 bases and J by 0 bases, with 7 bases of the junction left unmatched. The CDR3 nucleotides read TGTGCCAGCTCGTGGCGACAGGGGAGCTCCTACAATGAGCAGTTCTTC. Protein sequence: CASSWRQGSSYNEQFF.

The V and J genes are TRBV27 and TRBJ2-1; possible D gene TRBD2, 6 bases. The CDR3 runs to 11 residues. Trimming took off 4 bases at V and 10 bases at J, with 8 bases between the two ends. Looked up from germline, CDR1 is MNHEY and CDR2 is SMNVEV (reference sequence). The CDR3 nucleotides are TGTGCCAGCAGTTGGGGACTGGAGCAGTTCTTC. Encoded protein: CASSWGLEQFF.

This sequence joins TRBV18 and TRBJ1-5; 9 bases are shared with TRBD1. In germline, CDR1 is KGHSH, CDR2 LQKENI. The CDR3 is 16 amino acids. V dropped 6 bases and J dropped 0; count of bases not matched to a gene: 6. CDR3 DNA sequence: TGTGCCAGCTCCGGACAGGGGATCCTTAGCAATCAGCCCCAGCATTTT. It encodes CASSGQGILSNQPQHF.

The V and J genes are TRBV4-1 and TRBJ2-2, with 11 bases identical to TRBD1. The ends lost 3 bases at V and 5 bases at J; junction bases unmatched: 5. In germline, CDR1 is MGHRA, CDR2 YSYEKL. CDR3 size: 16 residues. CDR3 sequence (DNA): TGCGCCAGCAGCCACACCGGGACAGGGGGAACCGGGGAGCTGTTTTTT. Its protein is CASSHTGTGGTGELFF.

This CDR3 reads CASRWTGGEAFF. The CDR3 nucleotides read TGTGCCAGCCGATGGACAGGGGGCGAAGCTTTCTTT. This rearrangement joins TRBV6-5 to TRBJ1-1; TRBD1 matches at 11 bases. The V and J ends lost 8 bases and 8 bases, in that order; junction bases with no gene match: 4. This CDR3 has 12 residues. Germline values: CDR1 MNHEY, CDR2 SVGAGI.

The CDR3 DNA is TGCGCCAGCAGCCCGGGGCACAGGGTAGGCTACGGCTACACCTTC. This gives the protein CASSPGHRVGYGYTF. The chain has TRBV5-1 and TRBJ1-2, with D possibly being TRBD1 (6 bases). V lost 4 bases and J 8 bases, leaving 21 bases between the germline ends. The CDR3 runs to 15 residues. Germline V gives CDR1 SGHRS, CDR2 YFSETQ. The whole variable domain, filled in from reference TRBV5-1 and TRBJ1-2, reads KAGVTQTPRYLIKTRGQQVTLSCSPISGHRSVSWYQQTPGQGLQFLFEYFSETQRNKGNFPGRFSGRQFSNSRSEMNVSTLELGDSALYLCASSPGHRVGYGYTFGSGTRLTVV.

The V and J genes are TRBV28 and TRBJ1-2, with a weak D call TRBD1 (5 bases). The CDR3 runs to 14 residues. Germline CDR1 and CDR2: MDHEN and SYDVKM. Trimming took off 2 bases at V and 0 bases at J, with 7 bases between the two ends. This CDR3 reads CASSLAGTNYGYTF. The CDR3 nucleotides read TGTGCCAGCAGTTTAGCAGGGACTAACTATGGCTACACCTTC.

The chain employs TRBV21-1 and TRBJ1-4. TRBV21-1 is tagged as a pseudogene. The CDR3 totals 16 residues. CDR3 loop: CASSKVGSATNEKLFF. In DNA, the CDR3 is TGTGCCAGCAGCAAAGTTGGGAGCGCAACTAATGAAAAACTGTTTTTT.

The CDR3 region is CARSLAEATNEKLFF. The CDR3 nucleotides are TGTGCCAGAAGCTTAGCCGAAGCAACTAATGAAAAACTGTTTTTT. The J gene is TRBJ1-4, the V gene TRBV5-3; no definite D call. Being an ORF, TRBV5-3 has a function that is uncertain. This CDR3 has 15 residues. Trimming stripped 2 bases from V and 0 bases from J, with 8 bases between.

The J gene is TRBJ2-5, the V gene TRBV19; TRBD2 is a possible D gene (6 bases). The V gene's germline CDR1 is LNHDA and CDR2 SQIVND (reference sequence). The CDR3 spans 15 residues. Trimming left V 5 bases short and J 4 bases short, with 17 bases between. The DNA of the CDR3 is TGTGCCAGTAGTCCACTCGCGGGGAGAGTAGAGACCCAGTACTTC. Its translation: CASSPLAGRVETQYF.

V and J are TRBV27 and TRBJ2-3; maybe TRBD1 (5 bases). Trimming removed 10 bases from V and 2 bases from J, with 16 bases in between. Germline loops: CDR1 MNHEY, CDR2 SMNVEV (reference sequence). CDR3 length: 14 amino acids. As DNA, the CDR3 is TGTGCCATCCGACAGAGTTGGAACACAGATACGCAGTATTTT. This gives the protein CAIRQSWNTDTQYF.

As for this clone: The identical CDR3 is also encoded by other nucleotide sequences in the sample. The rearrangement uses TRBV19 and TRBJ2-7, with a possible D match to TRBD1 (6 bases). CDR1 is LNHDA, CDR2 SQIVND, per germline (reference sequence). Trimming took 1 base from V and 5 from J, leaving 6 bases between them. The CDR3 is 12 residues long. The chain's CDR3 is CASSIGGHEQYF. CDR3 nucleotides: TGTGCCAGTAGTATAGGGGGGCACGAGCAGTACTTC.

The CDR3 coding sequence is TGTGCCAGCAGCCAAGGAACACCGACTAGCGGGGTTTCCTACAATGAGCAGTTCTTC. It encodes CASSQGTPTSGVSYNEQFF. This sequence joins TRBV14 and TRBJ2-1; 11 nucleotides line up with TRBD2. J was trimmed by 1 base and V by 1 base; bases with no gene match: 9. Germline lookup yields CDR1 SGHDN and CDR2 FVKESK. The CDR3 runs to 19 residues.

V usage is TRBV10-1 and J usage is TRBJ2-1; weak D call: TRBD1 (5 bases). Between the trimmed V and J ends, which lost 4 bases and 11 bases, there was a span of 15 bases. This CDR3 region has 13 residues. CDR1 and CDR2 (germline): WNHNN, SYGVQD (reference sequence). This CDR3 reads CASSGNVGVKQFF. In nucleotides, the CDR3 is TGCGCCAGCAGTGGAAACGTAGGGGTAAAGCAGTTCTTC.

V and J are TRBV7-8 and TRBJ1-2; D is unclear. The CDR3 runs to 15 residues. Germline-derived CDR1 and CDR2 are SGHVS and FQNEAQ. The V and J ends lost 2 bases and 8 bases respectively, with 18 bases between them. DNA for the CDR3: TGTGCCAGCAGCTTATCACGACTTCCCGGGGAAGGCTACACCTTC. Protein sequence: CASSLSRLPGEGYTF.

The rearrangement links TRBV6-5 to TRBJ2-2, with 8 bases matching TRBD1. CDR3 size: 15 residues. V was pared by 6 bases and J by 2 bases, with 5 bases of the junction left unmatched. Germline assignment: CDR1 MNHEY and CDR2 SVGAGI. The CDR3 bases are TGTGCCAGCAGATGGACAGGGTTAAACACCGGGGAGCTGTTTTTT. Amino acids: CASRWTGLNTGELFF.

The chain links TRBV10-3 to TRBJ2-3; 11 bases fit TRBD2. This CDR3 region has 15 residues. Trimming at V came to 10 bases and at J to 4 bases, leaving 10 bases not matched to a gene. The germline gives CDR1 ENHRY, CDR2 SYGVKD. The CDR3 here is CATGLTSGKADTQYF. The CDR3 DNA follows: TGTGCCACAGGACTGACTAGCGGGAAAGCAGATACGCAGTATTTT.

The V gene is TRBV27, the J gene TRBJ2-7, with D tentatively TRBD1 (6 bases). Germline V CDR1 and CDR2: MNHEY, SMNVEV (reference sequence). Trimming removed 6 bases at V and 1 base at J, with 13 bases between. The CDR3 has 14 amino acids. Written as DNA, the CDR3 is TGTGCCAGCAGCAGCCCAGGGGAGTCCTACGAGCAGTACTTC. It is translated as CASSSPGESYEQYF.

V is TRBV2 and J is TRBJ2-5; D gene uncertain. CDR1 and CDR2 (germline): SNHLY, FYNNEI. Between the trimmed V and J ends, which lost 5 bases and 5 bases, there was a span of 9 bases. This CDR3 is 12 amino acids long. CDR3 nucleotides: TGTGCCAGCAGTTCCATCGGGGAGACCCAGTACTTC. Protein product: CASSSIGETQYF.

The CDR3 spells CSASAGAYSNQPQHF. CDR3 sequence (DNA): TGCAGTGCTAGTGCTGGGGCCTATAGCAATCAGCCCCAGCATTTT. The chain joins TRBV20-1 to TRBJ1-5; TRBD1 might be the D (5 bases). Trimming took 3 bases from V and 0 from J, leaving 12 bases between them. Germline V gene sequence: CDR1 DFQATT, CDR2 SNEGSKA (reference sequence). This CDR3 comprises 15 residues.

The V call is TRBV7-9, the J call TRBJ2-1; TRBD2 matches 7 bases. Germline V gives CDR1 SEHNR, CDR2 FQNEAQ (reference sequence). Losses at the gene ends were 5 bases for V and 10 bases for J; bases not matched to a gene: 14. There are 15 residues in the CDR3. This CDR3 reads CASSPLAARSREQFF. The DNA of the CDR3 is TGTGCCAGCAGCCCTCTAGCGGCCCGATCCAGGGAGCAGTTCTTC.

This clone was seen more than once but under ten times. For the CDR3, the DNA is TGTGCCAGCAAGTCAGGGGCATGGTCACCCCTCCACTTT. Translation: CASKSGAWSPLHF. The chain uses TRBV27 and TRBJ1-6; tentative D call: TRBD1 (6 bases). Germline V gives CDR1 MNHEY, CDR2 SMNVEV (reference sequence). There are 13 residues in the CDR3. V lost 7 bases and J lost 10, with 14 bases in between.

CDR3 DNA: TGTGCCAGCAGCTTAGTCGGGACAGGCCCTTCGTCCGCGAATGAGCAGTTCTTC. Protein product: CASSLVGTGPSSANEQFF. J is TRBJ2-1 and V is TRBV7-9; 8 positions agree with TRBD1. The CDR3 has 18 residues. V was clipped by 1 base and J by 7 bases; unmatched bases: 15. Germline V gene sequence: CDR1 SEHNR, CDR2 FQNEAQ (reference sequence).

The chain has TRBV20-1 and TRBJ2-3; 7 bases are shared with TRBD1. Germline CDR1 is DFQATT and CDR2 is SNEGSKA (reference sequence). The CDR3 totals 14 residues. V trimming: 3 bases; J trimming: 2 bases; junction bases outside the gene matches: 5. CDR3 DNA sequence: TGCAGTGCTAGTTCGGGACAGCTCACAGATACGCAGTATTTT. Its protein product is CSASSGQLTDTQYF.